This TCR beta chain was sequenced in a study of sequential checkpoint blockade in melanoma. The table came from immunoSEQ multiplex PCR; TCRdb's copy has only in-frame clones and leaves some out. The sample holds around 960 clones, less than 30% seen once. Documented treatment: randomized to nivolumab then ipilimumab (arm A) or the reverse (arm B). The junction had 9 bases not matched to a gene; V was cut back by 5 bases and J by 3 bases. The germline gives CDR1 MGHDK, CDR2 SYGVNS. This CDR3 spans 16 amino acids. The sample here was tumor tissue (inferred from file names), taken from a patient given nivolumab and ipilimumab in sequence. This chain joins TRBV25-1 and TRBJ1-4; 7 bases match TRBD1. The clonotype originates from a human donor with melanoma. CDR3 in amino acids: CASSQTGFEANEKLFF. CDR3 bases: TGTGCCAGCAGTCAGACAGGGTTTGAGGCTAATGAAAAACTGTTTTTT.